In its sample, the clone carrying this TCR beta chain was seen once. The antigen is unknown. This sample was taken from a study of identifying expanded T cells in peripheral blood. During the collection period, no donor immune events like infections were recorded. Assay: immunoSEQ multiplex PCR; the TCRdb copy retains only in-frame clones and omits some. The repertoire holds approximately 75,000 clones, with around 90% as singletons. Germline CDR1 and CDR2: SNHLY and FYNNEI. Between the trimmed V and J ends, which lost 6 bases and 9 bases, there was a span of 15 bases. The CDR3 length is 13 residues. Findings and caveats of the study: About 1.3 clones differed between technical replicates, versus roughly 16 and 20 over time. Across healthy donors, higher total template counts meant significantly greater approximately two-week count variance.

Sequenced sample: blood. The TCR comes from a person aged 18 to 75 in good health. This chain joins TRBV2 and TRBJ2-4; D is unclear. CDR3 in DNA: TGTGCCAGCAGCCCCCAGAGCAAGGCCATTCAGTACTTC. Translated: CASSPQSKAIQYF.